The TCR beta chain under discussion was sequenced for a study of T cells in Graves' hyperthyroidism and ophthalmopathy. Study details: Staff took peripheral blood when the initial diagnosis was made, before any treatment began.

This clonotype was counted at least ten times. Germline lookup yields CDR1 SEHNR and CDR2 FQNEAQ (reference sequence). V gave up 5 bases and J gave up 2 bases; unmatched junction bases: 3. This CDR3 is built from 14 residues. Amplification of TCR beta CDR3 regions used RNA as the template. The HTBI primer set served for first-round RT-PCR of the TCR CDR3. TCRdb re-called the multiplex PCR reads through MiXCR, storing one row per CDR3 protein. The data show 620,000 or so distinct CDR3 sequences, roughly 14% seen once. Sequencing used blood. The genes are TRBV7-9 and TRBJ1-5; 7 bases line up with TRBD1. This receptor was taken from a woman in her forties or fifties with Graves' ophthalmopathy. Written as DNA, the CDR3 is TGTGCCAGCAGCCATGGGACAGGCAATCAGCCCCAGCATTTT. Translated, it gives CASSHGTGNQPQHF.